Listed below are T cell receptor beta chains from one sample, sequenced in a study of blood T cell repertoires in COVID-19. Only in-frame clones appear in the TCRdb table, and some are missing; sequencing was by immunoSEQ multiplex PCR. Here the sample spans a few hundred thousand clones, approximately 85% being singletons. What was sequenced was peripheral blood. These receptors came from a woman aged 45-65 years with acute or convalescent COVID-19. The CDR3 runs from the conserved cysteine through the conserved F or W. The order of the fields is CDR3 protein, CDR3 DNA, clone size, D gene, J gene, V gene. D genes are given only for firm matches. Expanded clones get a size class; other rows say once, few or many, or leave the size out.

CDR3 protein: CASTTAVAEQYF
CDR3 DNA: TGTGCCAGCACCACCGCAGTGGCAGAGCAGTACTTC
clone size: .
D gene: .
J gene: TRBJ2-7
V gene: TRBV12-3/TRBV12-4

CDR3 protein: CASSPGQGFYEQYF
CDR3 DNA: TGTGCCAGCAGCCCGGGACAGGGATTCTACGAGCAGTACTTC
clone size: .
D gene: TRBD1
J gene: TRBJ2-7
V gene: TRBV3-1/TRBV3-2

CDR3 protein: CASSLDGRINQPQHF
CDR3 DNA: TGTGCCAGCAGTTTGGACGGGAGAATTAATCAGCCCCAGCATTTT
clone size: .
D gene: .
J gene: TRBJ1-5
V gene: TRBV2

CDR3 protein: CATSWTSGQETQYF
CDR3 DNA: TGTGCCACCAGCTGGACTAGCGGGCAAGAGACCCAGTACTTC
clone size: .
D gene: TRBD2
J gene: TRBJ2-5
V gene: TRBV15

CDR3 protein: CASSISPLLAGRGEQYF
CDR3 DNA: TGTGCCAGCAGCATATCTCCGTTGCTAGCGGGACGGGGCGAGCAGTACTTC
clone size: .
D gene: TRBD2
J gene: TRBJ2-7
V gene: TRBV7-6

CDR3 protein: CASSLQAGAGYNEQFF
CDR3 DNA: TGTGCCAGCAGCTTACAGGCGGGAGCAGGCTACAATGAGCAGTTCTTC
clone size: once
D gene: TRBD2
J gene: TRBJ2-1
V gene: TRBV7-3

CDR3 protein: CASKVGLAAYNEQFF
CDR3 DNA: TGTGCCAGCAAGGTCGGACTAGCAGCATACAATGAGCAGTTCTTC
clone size: .
D gene: TRBD2
J gene: TRBJ2-1
V gene: TRBV27

CDR3 protein: CATSEPSGSSQFF
CDR3 DNA: TGTGCCACCAGTGAACCTAGCGGGAGTTCCCAGTTCTTC
clone size: .
D gene: TRBD2
J gene: TRBJ2-1
V gene: TRBV24-1

CDR3 protein: CASSQARTGANVLTF
CDR3 DNA: TGTGCCAGCAGCCAAGCGAGGACAGGGGCCAACGTCCTGACTTTC
clone size: .
D gene: .
J gene: TRBJ2-6
V gene: TRBV3-1/TRBV3-2

CDR3 protein: CASSQDSGQGYTEAFF
CDR3 DNA: TGTGCCAGCAGCCAAGATTCCGGACAGGGGTACACTGAAGCTTTCTTT
clone size: .
D gene: TRBD1
J gene: TRBJ1-1
V gene: TRBV3-1/TRBV3-2

CDR3 protein: CASSPRGDNSPYNEQFF
CDR3 DNA: TGTGCCAGCAGCCCCCGGGGGGATAACTCTCCCTACAATGAGCAGTTCTTC
clone size: .
D gene: TRBD2
J gene: TRBJ2-1
V gene: TRBV9

CDR3 protein: CASSEPGMNTEAFF
CDR3 DNA: TGTGCCAGCAGTGAACCCGGGATGAACACTGAAGCTTTCTTT
clone size: .
D gene: .
J gene: TRBJ1-1
V gene: TRBV6-1

CDR3 protein: CSTMGGAIGYEQYF
CDR3 DNA: TGCAGCACGATGGGGGGGGCAATCGGCTACGAGCAGTACTTC
clone size: .
D gene: .
J gene: TRBJ2-7
V gene: TRBV29-1

CDR3 protein: CASSPGLAGGPKFF
CDR3 DNA: TGCGCCAGCAGCCCCGGACTAGCGGGAGGGCCGAAGTTCTTC
clone size: .
D gene: TRBD2
J gene: TRBJ2-1
V gene: TRBV5-1

CDR3 protein: CASSQEVLGQGYEQYF
CDR3 DNA: TGCGCCAGCAGCCAAGAAGTTCTCGGACAGGGCTACGAGCAGTACTTC
clone size: .
D gene: TRBD1
J gene: TRBJ2-7
V gene: TRBV4-1

CDR3 protein: CASSQQSTGSSYEQYF
CDR3 DNA: TGCGCCAGCAGCCAACAATCGACAGGGAGCTCCTACGAGCAGTACTTC
clone size: few
D gene: TRBD1
J gene: TRBJ2-7
V gene: TRBV4-1

CDR3 protein: CASSFPGDRNQPQHF
CDR3 DNA: TGTGCCAGCAGTTTTCCGGGGGACAGGAATCAGCCCCAGCATTTT
clone size: .
D gene: TRBD1
J gene: TRBJ1-5
V gene: TRBV27

CDR3 protein: CASSLDGLEAFF
CDR3 DNA: TGTGCCAGCAGTTTAGATGGGCTTGAAGCTTTCTTT
clone size: few
D gene: .
J gene: TRBJ1-1
V gene: TRBV28

CDR3 protein: CASSQLAGATDTQYF
CDR3 DNA: TGTGCCAGCAGTCAACTAGCGGGAGCGACAGATACGCAGTATTTT
clone size: .
D gene: TRBD2
J gene: TRBJ2-3
V gene: TRBV27

CDR3 protein: CASSPDRALENIQYF
CDR3 DNA: TGTGCCAGCAGCCCGGACAGGGCATTGGAAAACATTCAGTACTTC
clone size: .
D gene: TRBD1
J gene: TRBJ2-4
V gene: TRBV7-9

CDR3 protein: CASSRDRLYNSPLHF
CDR3 DNA: TGTGCCAGCAGCCGGGACAGGCTGTATAATTCACCCCTCCACTTT
clone size: .
D gene: TRBD1
J gene: TRBJ1-6
V gene: TRBV6-2/TRBV6-3

CDR3 protein: CASSFGLAGPYEQYF
CDR3 DNA: TGTGCCAGCAGTTTTGGGCTAGCGGGGCCCTACGAGCAGTACTTC
clone size: .
D gene: TRBD2
J gene: TRBJ2-7
V gene: TRBV27

CDR3 protein: CASGFYTGTHSNTEAFF
CDR3 DNA: TGTGCTAGTGGTTTTTATACCGGGACACATTCGAACACTGAAGCTTTCTTT
clone size: .
D gene: .
J gene: TRBJ1-1
V gene: TRBV12-5

CDR3 protein: CASSLKKTGYSGANVLTF
CDR3 DNA: TGTGCCAGCAGCTTGAAGAAGACGGGGTACTCTGGGGCCAACGTCCTGACTTTC
clone size: .
D gene: .
J gene: TRBJ2-6
V gene: TRBV5-4

CDR3 protein: CASSLGGGPQETQYF
CDR3 DNA: TGTGCCAGCAGTTTAGGCGGGGGGCCCCAAGAGACCCAGTACTTC
clone size: .
D gene: TRBD2
J gene: TRBJ2-5
V gene: TRBV28

CDR3 protein: CASSPGGISSYNEQFF
CDR3 DNA: TGTGCCAGCAGCCCCGGGGGGATAAGCTCCTACAATGAGCAGTTCTTC
clone size: .
D gene: TRBD2
J gene: TRBJ2-1
V gene: TRBV3-1/TRBV3-2

CDR3 protein: CASSPSRQGLYEQYF
CDR3 DNA: TGTGCCAGCAGCCCATCCCGACAGGGTCTCTACGAGCAGTACTTC
clone size: .
D gene: TRBD1
J gene: TRBJ2-7
V gene: TRBV7-2

CDR3 protein: CASSLAGVNTEAFF
CDR3 DNA: TGTGCCAGCAGTTTGGCAGGGGTGAACACTGAAGCTTTCTTT
clone size: .
D gene: .
J gene: TRBJ1-1
V gene: TRBV28

CDR3 protein: CASNVPLSGGRAERGPDTQYF
CDR3 DNA: TGTGCCAGCAACGTTCCTCTTAGTGGCGGGAGAGCAGAGAGGGGCCCAGATACGCAGTATTTT
clone size: .
D gene: TRBD2
J gene: TRBJ2-3
V gene: TRBV2

CDR3 protein: CASRDRADSPLHF
CDR3 DNA: TGTGCCAGCAGAGACAGGGCCGACTCACCCCTCCACTTT
clone size: .
D gene: TRBD1
J gene: TRBJ1-6
V gene: TRBV2

CDR3 protein: CASSPRGGADTQYF
CDR3 DNA: TGTGCCAGCAGCCCTCGCGGGGGAGCAGATACGCAGTATTTT
clone size: few
D gene: TRBD2
J gene: TRBJ2-3
V gene: TRBV7-9

CDR3 protein: CASSLRGYRYQETQYF
CDR3 DNA: TGTGCCAGCAGTTTACGTGGTTACAGGTACCAAGAGACCCAGTACTTC
clone size: .
D gene: .
J gene: TRBJ2-5
V gene: TRBV27

CDR3 protein: CASSLVFGGETYEQYF
CDR3 DNA: TGTGCCAGCAGCTTAGTATTCGGCGGGGAGACCTACGAGCAGTACTTC
clone size: .
D gene: .
J gene: TRBJ2-7
V gene: TRBV7-8

CDR3 protein: CASSSPGGNIQYF
CDR3 DNA: TGTGCCAGCAGCTCCCCCGGGGGAAACATTCAGTACTTC
clone size: once
D gene: .
J gene: TRBJ2-4
V gene: TRBV7-3

CDR3 protein: CASSKPPRQGGTGELFF
CDR3 DNA: TGTGCCAGCAGCAAGCCACCGCGGCAGGGAGGAACCGGGGAGCTGTTTTTT
clone size: .
D gene: .
J gene: TRBJ2-2
V gene: TRBV28

CDR3 protein: CSATTGRGYTF
CDR3 DNA: TGCAGTGCTACGACAGGGAGAGGCTACACCTTC
clone size: .
D gene: TRBD1
J gene: TRBJ1-2
V gene: TRBV20-1

CDR3 protein: CASSLGRSGNQPQHF
CDR3 DNA: TGCGCCAGCAGCTTGGGCCGATCGGGCAATCAGCCCCAGCATTTT
clone size: .
D gene: .
J gene: TRBJ1-5
V gene: TRBV5-1

CDR3 protein: CATSDPGQGGDIQYF
CDR3 DNA: TGTGCCACCAGTGACCCGGGACAGGGGGGGGACATTCAGTACTTC
clone size: .
D gene: TRBD1
J gene: TRBJ2-4
V gene: TRBV24-1

CDR3 protein: CASSSHRGQRLANTGELFF
CDR3 DNA: TGTGCCAGCAGTTCTCACAGGGGGCAACGACTCGCGAACACCGGGGAGCTGTTTTTT
clone size: .
D gene: TRBD1
J gene: TRBJ2-2
V gene: TRBV28

CDR3 protein: CASRTTGAEKLFF
CDR3 DNA: TGTGCCAGTAGGACCACAGGGGCTGAAAAACTGTTTTTT
clone size: .
D gene: TRBD1
J gene: TRBJ1-4
V gene: TRBV19

CDR3 protein: CASSLVPPGTLPTEAFF
CDR3 DNA: TGTGCCAGCAGCTTAGTGCCCCCAGGCACTCTGCCCACTGAAGCTTTCTTT
clone size: .
D gene: .
J gene: TRBJ1-1
V gene: TRBV7-9

CDR3 protein: CASSQRASNQPQHF
CDR3 DNA: TGTGCCAGCAGCCAAAGAGCTAGCAATCAGCCCCAGCATTTT
clone size: .
D gene: .
J gene: TRBJ1-5
V gene: TRBV3-1/TRBV3-2

CDR3 protein: CSVSGTGNNEQFF
CDR3 DNA: TGCAGCGTTTCCGGGACAGGGAACAATGAGCAGTTCTTC
clone size: .
D gene: TRBD1
J gene: TRBJ2-1
V gene: TRBV29-1

CDR3 protein: CASSPGTTGYGYTF
CDR3 DNA: TGTGCCAGCAGTCCAGGAACTACAGGATATGGCTACACCTTC
clone size: .
D gene: .
J gene: TRBJ1-2
V gene: TRBV27

CDR3 protein: CASSQGQGWNEQFF
CDR3 DNA: TGTGCCAGCAGCCAGGGACAGGGGTGGAATGAGCAGTTCTTC
clone size: .
D gene: TRBD1
J gene: TRBJ2-1
V gene: TRBV7-3

CDR3 protein: CASSYRGTAGNTIYF
CDR3 DNA: TGTGCCAGCAGTTACAGGGGAACAGCTGGAAACACCATATATTTT
clone size: .
D gene: .
J gene: TRBJ1-3
V gene: TRBV6-5

CDR3 protein: CASSRVRPGLANTGELFF
CDR3 DNA: TGCGCCAGCAGCCGAGTCCGACCGGGACTAGCTAACACCGGGGAGCTGTTTTTT
clone size: many
D gene: TRBD2
J gene: TRBJ2-2
V gene: TRBV4-3

CDR3 protein: CASSPGRPDTQYF
CDR3 DNA: TGTGCCAGCAGCCCGGGTCGCCCAGATACGCAGTATTTT
clone size: .
D gene: .
J gene: TRBJ2-3
V gene: TRBV7-3

CDR3 protein: CASQERDRQQFF
CDR3 DNA: TGTGCCAGTCAGGAACGAGACAGGCAACAGTTCTTC
clone size: .
D gene: .
J gene: TRBJ2-1
V gene: TRBV6-5

CDR3 protein: CASSGGEGVNYGYTF
CDR3 DNA: TGTGCCAGTAGTGGGGGGGAAGGGGTTAACTATGGCTACACCTTC
clone size: .
D gene: .
J gene: TRBJ1-2
V gene: TRBV19

CDR3 protein: CASSANLNMGQGPYF
CDR3 DNA: TGTGCCAGCAGTGCAAACCTTAACATGGGACAGGGGCCGTACTTC
clone size: few
D gene: TRBD1
J gene: TRBJ2-7
V gene: TRBV2

CDR3 protein: CASSPSNTGELFF
CDR3 DNA: TGTGCCAGCAGCCCGTCTAACACCGGGGAGCTGTTTTTT
clone size: .
D gene: .
J gene: TRBJ2-2
V gene: TRBV7-3

CDR3 protein: CASSGTSGSYEQYF
CDR3 DNA: TGTGCCAGCAGCGGGACTAGCGGGAGCTACGAGCAGTACTTC
clone size: .
D gene: TRBD2
J gene: TRBJ2-7
V gene: TRBV28